One sample yielded the 14 T cell receptor beta chains listed below, sequenced in a study of cytomegalovirus exposure and HLA in healthy donors. Primers for the PCR totalled 60 Vbeta and 13 Jbeta. The protocol was immunoSEQ multiplex PCR, while the TCRdb copy is restricted to in-frame clones and leaves out a portion. The sample includes about 200,000 clones, more than 75% of them seen just once. The sample comprised PBMCs. The receptors derive from a woman in her thirties or forties in good health and CMV-seronegative.

The chain recombines TRBV28 with TRBJ1-1; the D is unclear. The germline gives CDR1 MDHEN, CDR2 SYDVKM. The CDR3 contains 13 residues. V lost 6 bases to trimming and J lost 2 bases, with 10 bases between them. The CDR3 reads CASSPGYNTEAFF. The CDR3 DNA is TGTGCCAGCAGCCCCGGGTATAACACTGAAGCTTTCTTT. Full variable domain (rest looked up from reference TRBV28 and TRBJ1-1): DVKVTQSSRYLVKRTGEKVFLECVQDMDHENMFWYRQDPGLGLRLIYFSYDVKMKEKGDIPEGYSVSREKKERFSLILESASTNQTSMYLCASSPGYNTEAFFGQGTRLTVV.

The chain combines TRBV27 with TRBJ1-5; possible D gene TRBD1, 6 bases. This CDR3 has 16 residues. CDR1 MNHEY and CDR2 SMNVEV come from the germline V gene (reference sequence). Trimming removed 5 bases at V and 6 bases at J, with 20 bases between. CDR3: CASSLRGPVGGQPQHF. The CDR3 coding sequence is TGTGCCAGCAGTCTCCGGGGCCCCGTAGGGGGTCAGCCCCAGCATTTT.

This chain uses TRBV10-1 with TRBJ2-1; perhaps TRBD1 as D (5 bases). The germline CDR1 and CDR2 sequences are WNHNN and SYGVQD (reference sequence). This CDR3 has 14 residues. V lost 2 bases to trimming and J lost 4 bases, with 9 bases between them. The CDR3 sequence: CASSEQGFYNEQFF. The CDR3 DNA is TGCGCCAGCAGTGAGCAGGGATTTTACAATGAGCAGTTCTTC.

The J gene is TRBJ1-5, the V gene TRBV2; TRBD1 is a possible D gene (6 bases). The germline V gene has CDR1 SNHLY and CDR2 FYNNEI. V gave up 6 bases and J gave up 2 bases, with 14 bases separating them. The CDR3 sequence is 15 residues long. CDR3 region: CASRKGDTGNQPQHF. The CDR3 DNA sequence: TGTGCCAGCAGGAAGGGGGATACTGGCAATCAGCCCCAGCATTTT.

This clone was seen a handful of times. The gene calls are TRBV5-1 and TRBJ1-5, with D unresolved. This CDR3 is 15 amino acids long. Germline CDR1 reads SGHRS; CDR2 reads YFSETQ. The ends were cut back, 4 bases at V and 0 bases at J, with 11 bases in the middle. CDR3 loop: CASSPSSVSNQPQHF. CDR3 DNA: TGCGCCAGCAGCCCGAGCTCCGTTAGCAATCAGCCCCAGCATTTT.

This clone was counted between two and nine times. This chain links TRBV5-1 with TRBJ2-6; unclear D gene. Germline-derived CDR1 and CDR2 are SGHRS and YFSETQ. There are 15 residues in the CDR3. Trimming left V 1 base short and J 4 bases short, with 9 bases between. Here the CDR3 DNA reads TGCGCCAGCAGCTTGACTGTGCCCGGGGCCAACGTCCTGACTTTC. It translates to CASSLTVPGANVLTF.

This clone showed up just once. The V call is TRBV18, the J call TRBJ2-5; D is unresolved. The CDR3 runs to 13 residues. Germline CDR1 reads KGHSH; CDR2 reads LQKENI. Trimming removed 6 bases from V and 3 bases from J, with 11 bases in between. DNA of the CDR3: TGTGCCAGCTCTCGTAACAGAGAAGAGACCCAGTACTTC. Its protein is CASSRNREETQYF.

As for this clone: Because the CDR3's place on the DNA is in doubt, the DNA is left out and the CDR3 is given as listed by TCRdb. The chain joins TRBV30 to TRBJ1-4; TRBD1 was called by the table and not checked on the DNA. Ends included, the CDR3 has 13 residues. Germline assignment: CDR1 GTSNPN and CDR2 SVGIG (reference sequence). The CDR3 here is CAWGTGANEKLLF.

The J gene is TRBJ2-1, the V gene TRBV9; 13 bases map to TRBD2. Germline V lookup: CDR1 SGDLS, CDR2 YYNGEE. After removal of 0 bases from V and 8 bases from J, the junction contained 14 bases not matched to a gene. The CDR3 has 19 amino acids. The CDR3 protein is CASSVEGGGGTSGMDEQFF. CDR3 DNA sequence: TGTGCCAGCAGCGTAGAAGGGGGGGGCGGGACTAGCGGGATGGATGAGCAGTTCTTC.

V usage is TRBV2 and J usage is TRBJ2-7, with D maybe TRBD1 (5 bases). V dropped 7 bases and J dropped 4 bases, with 17 bases sitting between them. Germline V gene lookup returns CDR1 SNHLY and CDR2 FYNNEI. The CDR3 runs 14 residues. The CDR3 DNA is TGTGCCAGCACCGAGAGACAGAAGTCGTACGAGCAGTACTTC. This encodes CASTERQKSYEQYF.

CDR3 in amino acids: CASSPGRGGRGEQYF. The CDR3 region has the DNA TGCGCCAGCAGCCCCGGTAGGGGGGGGCGAGGCGAGCAGTACTTC. The V gene is TRBV5-1, the J gene TRBJ2-7; D is possibly TRBD2 (7 bases). The CDR3 length is 15 residues. Germline CDR1 reads SGHRS; CDR2 reads YFSETQ. Trimming took off 4 bases at V and 6 bases at J, with 20 bases between the two ends.

V is TRBV19 and J is TRBJ1-3, with D uncertain. This CDR3 comprises 14 residues. V was pared by 10 bases and J by 4 bases, with 17 bases between. Germline values: CDR1 LNHDA, CDR2 SQIVND (reference sequence). CDR3 sequence reads: CATSRTAGGNTIYF. The CDR3 DNA reads as TGTGCCACTTCCCGGACGGCGGGGGGAAACACCATATATTTT.

The rearrangement links TRBV18 to TRBJ2-7, with TRBD1 identical over 9 bases. Per the germline V gene, CDR1 is KGHSH and CDR2 is LQKENI. CDR3 size: 16 residues. J lost 1 base, V lost 6 bases, and 10 bases had no gene match. The CDR3 DNA is TGTGCCAGCTCGTCCGGGACAGGGACGGGGTCCTACGAGCAGTACTTC. Protein product: CASSSGTGTGSYEQYF.

The chain joins TRBV19 to TRBJ2-5; D is possibly TRBD1 (5 bases). Per the germline V gene, CDR1 is LNHDA and CDR2 is SQIVND (reference sequence). Deletions cut 1 base from V and 1 base from J, with 10 bases between. This CDR3 comprises 15 residues. CDR3 bases: TGTGCCAGTAGTATAGGACAGTACTCCCAAGAGACCCAGTACTTC. This codes for CASSIGQYSQETQYF.